The 7 T cell receptor beta chains below were found in one sample sequenced in a study of T cells in Graves' hyperthyroidism and ophthalmopathy. Amplified regions were TCR beta CDR3 sequences from RNA transcripts. An initial round of RT-PCR targeting the TCR CDR3 relied on the HTBI primer set. TCRdb called the multiplex PCR reads again in MiXCR, with one record for every CDR3 protein. The sample has approximately 720,000 distinct CDR3 sequences, under 20% seen once; the top ten hold 16%. The sample consisted of blood. These receptors were collected from a woman aged 50 to 60 with Graves' hyperthyroidism that later progressed to Graves' ophthalmopathy.

Many counts were recorded for this clonotype. A read error may account for a junction end that differs from germline. CDR3 DNA sequence: TGTGCCAGCAGTTTAACAACGAACACTGAAGCTTTCTTT. It translates to CASSLTTNTEAFF. This chain uses TRBV5-1 with TRBJ1-1; D is unclear. Per germline, CDR1 SGHRS and CDR2 YFSETQ. The CDR3 is 13 residues long.

The rearrangement links TRBV4-1 to TRBJ2-5; possibly TRBD1 for D (6 bases). With 1 base removed from V and 3 bases from J, the gap between germline ends came to 12 bases. There are 15 residues in the CDR3. The germline CDR1 and CDR2 sequences are MGHRA and YSYEKL. This chain's CDR3 is CASSQGGSGEETQYF. CDR3 DNA sequence: TGCGCCAGCAGCCAAGGAGGATCAGGGGAAGAGACCCAGTACTTC.

The chain links TRBV3-1 to TRBJ2-1; perhaps TRBD1 as D (6 bases). The CDR3 runs to 16 residues. CDR1 LGHDT and CDR2 YNNKEL come from the germline V gene (reference sequence). V was pared by 4 bases and J by 2 bases, with 15 bases between. CDR3 region: CASSPGAQDTYNEQFF. The CDR3 DNA reads as TGTGCCAGCAGCCCAGGGGCCCAAGACACCTACAATGAGCAGTTCTTC.

In its sample, this clonotype was seen many times. The genes are TRBV12-3 or TRBV12-4 and TRBJ1-1, with D possibly being TRBD1 (6 bases). The V gene lost 4 bases and the J gene lost 8 bases, with 11 bases spanning the gap. CDR3 length: 12 residues. The CDR3 reads CASSSHRAEAFF. The DNA of the CDR3 is TGTGCCAGCAGTTCCCACAGGGCAGAAGCTTTCTTT.

This chain uses TRBV4-1 with TRBJ2-5; 8 bases align to TRBD2. CDR1 is MGHRA and CDR2 is YSYEKL in the germline V gene. Losses at the gene ends were 4 bases for V and 3 bases for J; bases not matched to a gene: 10. The CDR3 runs 16 residues. Here the CDR3 DNA reads TGCGCCAGCAGCCGGGGGCCAGCGGGGGAAGAAGAGACCCAGTACTTC. This codes for CASSRGPAGEEETQYF.

In its sample, this clonotype was seen many times. The rearrangement uses TRBV12-3 or TRBV12-4 and TRBJ2-7; D remains ambiguous. CDR3 length equals 15 residues. Trimming left V 3 bases short and J 2 bases short, with 14 bases between. This CDR3 reads CASSFSPDLAYEQYF. Written as DNA, the CDR3 is TGTGCCAGCAGTTTTTCCCCAGACCTAGCCTACGAGCAGTACTTC.

The chain is built from TRBV18 and TRBJ2-7; D not resolved. CDR3 size: 16 residues. The germline V gene encodes CDR1 KGHSH and CDR2 LQKENI. Trimming shortened V by 0 bases and J by 0 bases, and 12 bases separated the two germline ends. The CDR3 spells CASSPPGTLSSYEQYF. CDR3 DNA: TGTGCCAGCTCACCACCGGGCACCTTGAGCTCCTACGAGCAGTACTTC.